The entry below gives a single TCR beta chain sequence along with its context. This entry comes from a study of blood T cell repertoires in COVID-19. TCRdb keeps only in-frame clones here, not all; method: immunoSEQ multiplex PCR. The sample lists some 130,000 clones, under 95% occurring once. With 3 bases removed from V and 2 bases from J, the gap between germline ends came to 4 bases. The germline V gene has CDR1 DFQATT and CDR2 SNEGSKA (reference sequence). CDR3 length: 11 residues. The origin of this receptor is a middle-aged man with active COVID-19. V is TRBV20-1 and J is TRBJ1-1; the D is unclear. The sequencing input was peripheral blood. Written as DNA, the CDR3 is TGCAGTGCTAGGGGCAACACTGAAGCTTTCTTT. Its translation is CSARGNTEAFF.